The 25 T cell receptor beta chains below were found in one sample sequenced in a study of blood T cell repertoires in COVID-19. Measured with immunoSEQ multiplex PCR; TCRdb has only the in-frame clones, and not every one. The table has about 130,000 clones, approximately 86% seen once. The specimen was PBMCs or T cells enriched from blood (not recorded which). These receptor sequences come from a woman in her forties or fifties who had recovered from COVID-19.

The chain has TRBV7-8 and TRBJ2-7; possible D gene TRBD1, 5 bases. Germline V lookup: CDR1 SGHVS, CDR2 FQNEAQ. This CDR3 has 15 amino acids. Trimming shortened V by 2 bases and J by 2 bases, and 13 bases separated the two germline ends. The CDR3 reads CASSLPSGRAYEQYF. CDR3 DNA sequence: TGTGCCAGCAGCTTACCTTCCGGCAGGGCCTACGAGCAGTACTTC.

The chain recombines TRBV7-8 with TRBJ1-1; unclear D gene. V was pared by 1 base and J by 1 base, with 4 bases between. The germline CDR1 and CDR2 sequences are SGHVS and FQNEAQ. CDR3 length equals 13 residues. The chain's CDR3 is CASSLVGNTEAFF. CDR3 nucleotide sequence: TGTGCCAGCAGCTTAGTCGGGAACACTGAAGCTTTCTTT.

The chain uses TRBV30 and TRBJ1-1; D is perhaps TRBD1 (6 bases). Germline V gene data show CDR1 as GTSNPN and CDR2 as SVGIG (reference sequence). The CDR3 contains 12 residues. V was cut by 1 base and J by 7 bases, with 10 bases left in between. DNA for the CDR3: TGTGCCTGGAGTGGGGGGCCGGTTGAAGCTTTCTTT. It encodes CAWSGGPVEAFF. Drawing the rest from reference TRBV30 and TRBJ1-1, the complete variable domain is SQTIHQWPATLVQPVGSPLSLECTVEGTSNPNLYWYRQAAGRGLQLLFYSVGIGQISSEVPQNLSASRPQDRQFILSSKKLLLSDSGFYLCAWSGGPVEAFFGQGTRLTVV.

The chain recombines TRBV10-1 with TRBJ2-1; TRBD1 matches at 9 bases. After removal of 6 bases from V and 4 bases from J, the junction contained 13 bases not matched to a gene. The CDR3 runs 17 residues. Germline V gene sequence: CDR1 WNHNN, CDR2 SYGVQD (reference sequence). CDR3 DNA: TGCGCCAGCAGCGTTCTCCCCCCGGGACAGGGTTACAATGAGCAGTTCTTC. Protein: CASSVLPPGQGYNEQFF.

A few counts support this clone. This chain links TRBV5-6 with TRBJ1-3; 7 bases map to TRBD1. Germline CDR1 SGHDT, CDR2 YYEEEE. This CDR3 is built from 18 residues. V shed 0 bases and J 0 bases; nucleotides not matched to a gene: 9. CDR3 region: CASSLVRGQHSSGNTIYF. The CDR3 coding sequence is TGTGCCAGCAGCTTGGTTCGGGGACAGCATAGCTCTGGAAACACCATATATTTT. Variable domain in full (rest from reference TRBV5-6 and TRBJ1-3): DAGVTQSPTHLIKTRGQQVTLRCSPKSGHDTVSWYQQALGQGPQFIFQYYEEEERQRGNFPDRFSGHQFPNYSSELNVNALLLGDSALYLCASSLVRGQHSSGNTIYFGEGSWLTVV.

The CDR3 spells CASSKYQVFPGELFF. The CDR3 coding sequence is TGTGCCAGTAGCAAATACCAGGTTTTTCCCGGGGAGCTGTTTTTT. The rearrangement uses TRBV19 and TRBJ2-2, with D unresolved. Germline assignment: CDR1 LNHDA and CDR2 SQIVND (reference sequence). V was clipped by 6 bases and J by 6 bases, with 17 bases between them. CDR3 size: 15 residues.

This chain connects TRBV5-6 to TRBJ2-7; 7 bases fit TRBD2. The germline gives CDR1 SGHDT, CDR2 YYEEEE. Trimming took 6 bases from V and 6 from J; bases not matched to a gene: 6. The CDR3 totals 12 residues. The CDR3 coding sequence is TGTGCCAGCACCCGACTAGCAGGCGAGCAGTACTTC. Its translation: CASTRLAGEQYF.

The chain carries TRBV6-5 and TRBJ1-3; TRBD1 might be the D (5 bases). CDR1 is MNHEY and CDR2 is SVGAGI in the germline V gene. V lost 3 bases to trimming and J lost 0 bases, with 9 bases between them. This CDR3 contains 15 residues. The CDR3 region has the DNA TGTGCCAGCAGTTATCGGGGGGGCTCTGGAAACACCATATATTTT. Its translation: CASSYRGGSGNTIYF.

This rearrangement joins TRBV5-4 to TRBJ2-5; 7 nucleotides line up with TRBD1. V gave up 3 bases and J gave up 5 bases; unmatched junction bases: 10. In germline, CDR1 is SGHNT, CDR2 YYREEE (reference sequence). This CDR3 has 15 amino acids. The CDR3 DNA reads TGTGCCAGCAGCTCCAAGGACAGGTCCAGGGAGACCCAGTACTTC. Residues: CASSSKDRSRETQYF.

The rearrangement links TRBV7-2 to TRBJ2-7; TRBD2 might be the D (5 bases). V lost 6 bases to trimming and J lost 0 bases, with 9 bases between them. Germline V CDR1 and CDR2: SGHTA, FQGNSA. This CDR3 has 13 amino acids. As DNA, the CDR3 is TGTGCCAGCAGGCCGGGGAGCTCCTACGAGCAGTACTTC. Translation gives CASRPGSSYEQYF.

CDR3 nucleotide sequence: TGTGCCAGCAGCTTCCTAAACCAAGAGACCCAGTACTTC. Its translation: CASSFLNQETQYF. The V call is TRBV5-8, the J call TRBJ2-5; no reliable D call. V was trimmed by 2 bases and J by 0 bases, leaving 5 bases between them. The V gene's germline CDR1 is SGHTS and CDR2 YDEGEE. This CDR3 comprises 13 residues.

The chain is built from TRBV5-1 and TRBJ2-7, with a possible D match to TRBD1 (6 bases). Germline V gene sequence: CDR1 SGHRS, CDR2 YFSETQ. Trimming removed 4 bases at V and 6 bases at J, with 17 bases between. The CDR3 has 14 residues. CDR3 in DNA: TGCGCCAGCAGCCTATCCCTACAGGGACCCGAGCAGTACTTC. Translating it yields CASSLSLQGPEQYF.

The chain combines TRBV13 with TRBJ1-4; 10 bases are shared with TRBD1. Germline V CDR1 and CDR2: PRHDT, FYEKMQ (reference sequence). There are 15 residues in the CDR3. V lost 4 bases and J lost 4; bases outside the gene matches: 3. CDR3 sequence: CASSSRDRGNEKLFF. As DNA, the CDR3 is TGTGCCAGCAGCTCCAGGGACAGGGGTAATGAAAAACTGTTTTTT.

V and J are TRBV19 and TRBJ1-2, with D perhaps TRBD1 (6 bases). The CDR3 extends over 16 amino acids. Germline CDR1 and CDR2: LNHDA and SQIVND (reference sequence). The V end lost 5 bases, the J end lost 2 bases, and 18 bases lay between the germline ends. Here the CDR3 DNA reads TGTGCCAGTAGTCCGACCCCCGGGACACAGAACTATGGCTACACCTTC. Its protein product is CASSPTPGTQNYGYTF.

The sample holds one count of this clone. The V call is TRBV4-1, the J call TRBJ2-2; 16 bases agree with TRBD2. Trimming at V came to 4 bases and at J to 6 bases, leaving 14 bases not matched to a gene. The CDR3 extends over 20 amino acids. CDR1 MGHRA and CDR2 YSYEKL come from the germline V gene. CDR3 sequence: CASSRMKGLAGGRASGELFF. CDR3 nucleotides: TGCGCCAGCAGCCGGATGAAGGGACTAGCGGGGGGGCGAGCGTCCGGGGAGCTGTTTTTT.

This chain connects TRBV5-1 to TRBJ2-5, with TRBD2 matching over 12 bases. J gave up 9 bases and V 2 bases, and 14 bases lay outside the gene matches. There are 17 residues in the CDR3. CDR1 SGHRS and CDR2 YFSETQ come from the germline V gene. The CDR3 here is CASSLSLLAGGTRAQYF. CDR3 DNA: TGCGCCAGCAGCTTATCCTTACTAGCGGGGGGTACCCGGGCCCAGTACTTC.

The sample holds one count of this clone. The chain joins TRBV5-1 to TRBJ1-4; no firm D call. Trimming removed 3 bases from V and 8 bases from J, with 20 bases in between. From germline, CDR1 is SGHRS and CDR2 YFSETQ. The CDR3 runs to 16 residues. The CDR3 nucleotides read TGCGCCAGCAGCTGGGATCTAGCTCCATTGGGAGAAAAACTGTTTTTT. Its translation: CASSWDLAPLGEKLFF.

The table lists this clone with a count of one. J is TRBJ2-5 and V is TRBV7-9; TRBD1 matches at 7 bases. Germline-derived CDR1 and CDR2 are SEHNR and FQNEAQ (reference sequence). V shed 5 bases, J shed 2 bases, and the junction held 8 bases outside the gene matches. The CDR3 has 15 residues. CDR3 sequence reads: CASSNYRGFQETQYF. In DNA form, the CDR3 reads TGTGCCAGCAGCAATTACAGGGGATTTCAAGAGACCCAGTACTTC.

The rearrangement links TRBV30 to TRBJ1-6; D unclear. This CDR3 has 16 amino acids. Germline V CDR1 and CDR2: GTSNPN, SVGIG (reference sequence). Trimming shortened V by 3 bases and J by 7 bases, and 19 bases separated the two germline ends. The CDR3 loop reads CAWSLDTPSVNSPLHF. The CDR3 bases are TGTGCCTGGAGCCTCGACACCCCCTCCGTCAATTCACCCCTCCACTTT.

This clone was found once. The rearrangement uses TRBV5-1 and TRBJ2-1; 15 nucleotides agree with TRBD2. J lost 3 bases, V lost 4 bases, and 8 bases had no gene match. The CDR3 loop spans 18 amino acids. Germline V gene data show CDR1 as SGHRS and CDR2 as YFSETQ. The CDR3: CASSIRTSGGAFYNEQFF. CDR3 bases: TGCGCCAGCAGCATAAGGACTAGCGGGGGGGCGTTCTACAATGAGCAGTTCTTC.

The chain is built from TRBV6-5 and TRBJ2-1, with a weak D call TRBD1 (6 bases). Looked up from germline, CDR1 is MNHEY and CDR2 is SVGAGI. Between the trimmed V and J ends, which lost 0 bases and 12 bases, there was a span of 12 bases. The CDR3 loop spans 13 amino acids. CDR3 DNA sequence: TGTGCCAGCAGTTACTCGAATGGCAGGGGGCAGTTCTTC. This translates into CASSYSNGRGQFF.

V is TRBV4-1 and J is TRBJ1-5; no firm D call. The germline gives CDR1 MGHRA, CDR2 YSYEKL. The V end lost 2 bases, the J end lost 4 bases, and 3 bases lay between the germline ends. The CDR3 spans 12 residues. In nucleotides, the CDR3 is TGCGCCAGCAGCCAAATAAATCAGCCCCAGCATTTT. This translates into CASSQINQPQHF.

This clone was detected only a few times. The CDR3 DNA is TGCAGCGTTGGATCCCAGGGGGCCCGGGAGCAGTACTTC. Protein sequence: CSVGSQGAREQYF. The chain is built from TRBV29-1 and TRBJ2-7; 8 nucleotides match TRBD1. Germline V CDR1 and CDR2: SQVTM, ANQGSEA. This CDR3 is 13 amino acids long. After removal of 4 bases from V and 7 bases from J, the junction contained 9 bases not matched to a gene.

A remark on this clone: A read error may produce the germline difference seen at one junction end. V usage is TRBV10-3 and J usage is TRBJ2-1, with TRBD1 identical over 9 bases. Germline CDR1 and CDR2: ENHRY and SYGVKD. The CDR3 is made up of 11 amino acids. As DNA, the CDR3 is TGTGCCATCAAATTGGGGGACAGGGAACTCTTC. Its translation: CAIKLGDRELF.

The chain recombines TRBV10-1 with TRBJ2-1; a possible D gene is TRBD1 (6 bases). The germline V and J ends were trimmed by 4 bases and 0 bases, with 7 bases remaining between them. This CDR3 contains 14 residues. Germline V gene lookup returns CDR1 WNHNN and CDR2 SYGVQD (reference sequence). The CDR3 sequence: CASSGQDSYNEQFF. As DNA, the CDR3 is TGCGCCAGCAGTGGACAGGACTCCTACAATGAGCAGTTCTTC.